This T cell receptor (beta chain) was captured by sequencing in a study of T cells in localized non-small cell lung cancer. Study findings and constraints: Heterogeneity stays possible, as sequencing covered only one tumor region. Adjacent lung had a median approximately 57 of the 100 largest tumor clones. Uninvolved nearby lung showed the greatest T cell clonality, exceeding that found in tumor.

Germline V gives CDR1 SGHNT, CDR2 YYREEE (reference sequence). CDR3 length: 14 amino acids. Between the trimmed V and J ends, which lost 4 bases and 5 bases, there was a span of 12 bases. The protocol was immunoSEQ multiplex PCR, while the TCRdb copy is restricted to in-frame clones and leaves out a portion. The sample has roughly 39,000 clones; about 87% are singletons. With respect to this clone: Its antigen is not known.

V is TRBV5-4 and J is TRBJ2-2; D remains ambiguous. Sequences were derived from peripheral blood, sampled before any cancer treatment. The clonotype comes from a man between 18 and 50 years old with stage I lung adenocarcinoma. Here the CDR3 reads CASSPNSPTGELFF. CDR3 sequence (DNA): TGTGCCAGCAGCCCCAACAGTCCTACCGGGGAGCTGTTTTTT.